This TCR beta chain came from a study of blood T cell repertoires in COVID-19. Study-wide context: From T cells, B-cell-depleted T cells, or PBMCs came the material, which was cDNA or gDNA.

Authors' methods: From reference gene primer amplification, estimates of nucleated cell counts were derived. The table came from immunoSEQ multiplex PCR; TCRdb's copy has only in-frame clones and leaves some out. The V and J calls and the clone size are those of that table, but D and trimming were determined from the DNA. The sample includes a few hundred thousand clones, more than 70% of them seen just once. The germline V gene has CDR1 MNHNS and CDR2 SASEGT. With V trimmed by 4 bases and J by 0 bases, 5 bases remained unmatched. The CDR3 totals 16 residues. The sequenced sample was peripheral blood. The genes are TRBV6-1 and TRBJ2-1; 8 nucleotides match TRBD2. The sequence derives from a woman aged 50 to 65 with acute or convalescent COVID-19. The chain's CDR3 is CASSGRSGSSYNEQFF. CDR3 DNA: TGTGCCAGCAGTGGTCGAAGCGGGAGCTCCTACAATGAGCAGTTCTTC.